This T cell receptor beta chain was documented in a study of shared clonotypes between healthy human individuals. Findings of the study overall: The rarefaction results pointed to incomplete sorted-subset sequencing despite large depth. Investigators collected only blood, and repertoires in tissues likely differ.

Per germline, CDR1 MDHEN and CDR2 SYDVKM. V was trimmed by 6 bases and J by 9 bases, leaving 21 bases between them. This CDR3 contains 15 residues. The deep-level immunoSEQ assay was used. Sequencing used immunoSEQ multiplex PCR; TCRdb keeps in-frame clones, though not all of them. The sample lists 600,000 to 750,000 clones, roughly 70% seen once, with 1.8% in the top ten. As for this clone: What it recognizes is unknown.

What was sequenced was memory CD4+ T cells sorted from blood. Described subset: CD45RA-negative fraction. The chain couples TRBV28 to TRBJ2-4; D unclear. This receptor was obtained from a woman aged 30 to 39 in good health. CDR3 amino acids: CASRPFLLSSSIQYF. CDR3 sequence (DNA): TGTGCCAGCAGGCCCTTTCTGCTCTCATCTTCCATTCAGTACTTC. The full variable domain, in which reference TRBV28 and TRBJ2-4 provide the parts outside the CDR3, is DVKVTQSSRYLVKRTGEKVFLECVQDMDHENMFWYRQDPGLGLRLIYFSYDVKMKEKGDIPEGYSVSREKKERFSLILESASTNQTSMYLCASRPFLLSSSIQYFGAGTRLSVL.